Included here is one T cell receptor (beta chain) sequence, with context. Its antigen remains unidentified. Germline V lookup: CDR1 MGHDK, CDR2 SYGVNS. V shed 1 base and J shed 5 bases, with 8 bases lying between them. This CDR3 contains 13 residues. TCRdb's table, derived via immunoSEQ multiplex PCR, lists solely in-frame clones and lacks some. The sample holds roughly 35,000 clones, about nine tenths seen once. These data belong to a study of a mutant IDH1 vaccine in newly diagnosed glioma. For the study at large: Therapy received beforehand was radiotherapy, temozolomide, or both, with most patients given both. Study-wide findings and caveats: Evidence of vaccine-induced immune responses was documented in approximately 93% of patients.

Time point reported: baseline, week 1 (first vaccination visit). This sample's treatment: pre-vaccination baseline after standard-of-care therapy. The receptor's source is a woman aged 40 to 49 with glioma. J is TRBJ1-2 and V is TRBV25-1; D remains ambiguous. Sequencing used PBMCs, obtained from a glioma patient treated with radiotherapy, temozolomide or both. The CDR3 protein is CASSEFGGYGYTF. CDR3 DNA sequence: TGTGCCAGCAGTGAATTTGGAGGATATGGCTACACCTTC.